These 14 T cell receptor beta chains were all obtained from the same sample, sequenced in a study of T cell clonality in common variable immunodeficiency. The assay was immunoSEQ multiplex PCR, and TCRdb's table has in-frame clones only and misses some. This sample has roughly 50,000 clones, each found more than once. The specimen was peripheral blood mononuclear cells. These receptors were obtained from a person between 18 and 69 years old in good health.

This clone was seen a handful of times. Read sequence stops 3 residues before the CDR3 end, and the germline J gene provides the missing end. The V gene is TRBV2, the J gene TRBJ2-3, with 12 positions matching TRBD2. Germline V gives CDR1 SNHLY, CDR2 FYNNEI. This CDR3 is built from 15 residues. This CDR3 reads CASAYVLAGGETQYF. Incomplete CDR3 DNA: TGTGCCAGCGCCTATGTACTAGCGGGAGGAGAGACG.

This clone was counted ten times or more. The CDR3 extends 3 residues past the end of the read, so its final part is completed from the germline J gene. This same CDR3 is encoded by further DNA sequences in the sample. The chain is built from TRBV19 and TRBJ1-3; 10 bases map to TRBD1. V lost 6 bases and J lost 4; bases outside the gene matches: 0. The germline gives CDR1 LNHDA, CDR2 SQIVND (reference sequence). The CDR3 extends over 13 amino acids. CDR3 sequence: CASRDRGGNTIYF. CDR3 bases read: TGTGCCAGTAGGGACAGGGGGGGAAACACC.

This clone has ten or more counts. The read ends 3 residues shy of where the CDR3 ends; the end is completed using the germline J gene. The V and J genes are TRBV7-6 and TRBJ2-1, with a weak D call TRBD1 (6 bases). The length of the CDR3 is 15 residues. CDR1 and CDR2 (germline): SGHVS, FNYEAQ. Between the trimmed V and J ends, which lost 5 bases and 9 bases, there was a span of 20 bases. CDR3 in amino acids: CASSRGGSGGFEQFF. Partial CDR3 DNA: TGTGCCAGCAGCAGGGGCGGGTCTGGGGGCTTTGAG.

The table lists this clone with a few counts. The read ends 3 residues early relative to the CDR3; the germline J gene fills the gap. The gene calls are TRBV19 and TRBJ1-6; TRBD1 matches 11 bases. Germline V gives CDR1 LNHDA, CDR2 SQIVND (reference sequence). V shed 0 bases, J shed 9 bases, and the junction held 4 bases outside the gene matches. This CDR3 is 16 amino acids long. CDR3 protein: CASSIDPGTGGSPLHF. CDR3 DNA (partial): TGTGCCAGTAGTATAGATCCCGGGACAGGGGGTTCACCC.

This clone was picked up many times. Coverage ceases 3 residues before the CDR3 finishes, and the germline J gene fills in the end. V gene TRBV7-3 combines with J gene TRBJ2-7; 9 bases are a match to TRBD2. With 5 bases clipped from V and 4 bases from J, the junction kept 9 bases outside the gene matches. CDR1 SGHTA and CDR2 FQGTGA come from the germline V gene. CDR3 length equals 15 residues. This chain's CDR3 is CASSQLAGGLYEQYF. CDR3 bases read: TGTGCCAGCAGCCAGCTCGCGGGAGGGCTATACGAG. Full variable domain (outside the CDR3, taken from reference TRBV7-3 and TRBJ2-7): GAGVSQTPSNKVTEKGKYVELRCDPISGHTALYWYRQSLGQGPEFLIYFQGTGAADDSGLPNDRFFAVRPEGSVSTLKIQRTERGDSAVYLCASSQLAGGLYEQYFGPGTRLTVT.

This clone was observed at least ten times. The observed sequence ends 3 residues before the CDR3 terminus, with the missing tail filled in from the germline J gene. The chain joins TRBV20-1 to TRBJ2-1; D uncertain. V lost 6 bases and J lost 8, with 20 bases in between. The CDR3 spans 14 residues. Germline CDR1 is DFQATT and CDR2 is SNEGSKA (reference sequence). CDR3 bases read: TGCAGTGCCCCCTTAGTGTCAGGCGTCTATGAG. It specifies CSAPLVSGVYE. In full, the CDR3 reads CSAPLVSGVYEQFF.

The sample holds many counts of this clone. The read halts 3 residues ahead of the CDR3 end, with the missing end drawn from the germline J gene. This chain links TRBV4-1 with TRBJ2-1; D is uncertain. Trimming shortened V by 0 bases and J by 8 bases, and 11 bases separated the two germline ends. Germline lookup yields CDR1 MGHRA and CDR2 YSYEKL. This CDR3 has 14 amino acids. The covered CDR3 bases are TGCGCCAGCAGCCAAGATTTCCAAATTGATGAG. Amino acid sequence: CASSQDFQIDE. The full CDR3 protein is CASSQDFQIDEQFF.

This clone was seen more than once but under ten times. A much larger clone differs from this one at a single base, so this may be a read error. The read stops 3 residues short of the end of the CDR3; the missing end is completed from the germline J gene. The chain recombines TRBV19 with TRBJ1-4; 8 bases line up with TRBD1. The germline CDR1 and CDR2 sequences are LNHDA and SQIVND (reference sequence). There are 16 residues in the CDR3. The covered CDR3 bases are TGTGCCATTAGTATGGTGACAGGGGCAACTAATGAAAAA. Translating it yields CAISMVTGATNEK. The complete CDR3 protein is CAISMVTGATNEKLFF.

At least ten counts were recorded for this clone. The read halts 3 residues ahead of the CDR3 end, with the missing end drawn from the germline J gene. The V gene is TRBV4-2, the J gene TRBJ2-2, with TRBD2 identical over 9 bases. CDR3 size: 18 residues. Germline loops: CDR1 LGHNA, CDR2 YNFKEQ. The trim removed 4 bases at V and 3 bases at J, leaving 12 bases unmatched. The CDR3 bases that were read are TGTGCCAGCAGCCGGAATAGCGGGAGAAGGAAGGACACCGGGGAG. Protein product: CASSRNSGRRKDTGE. The entire CDR3 is CASSRNSGRRKDTGELFF.

Turning to this clone: Coverage ceases 3 residues before the CDR3 finishes, and the germline J gene fills in the end. V and J are TRBV5-1 and TRBJ2-1; TRBD2 aligns across 10 bases. Germline V lookup: CDR1 SGHRS, CDR2 YFSETQ. Unmatched junction bases numbered 9, after V lost 0 bases and J lost 0 bases. The CDR3 sequence is 19 residues long. The sequenced part of the CDR3 DNA is TGCGCCAGCAGCTTGGGGTCTAGCGGGAGCCTGAGCTCCTACAATGAG. Translation: CASSLGSSGSLSSYNE. The whole CDR3 reads CASSLGSSGSLSSYNEQFF.

In its sample, this clone was seen many times. The CDR3 end lies 3 residues beyond the end of the read and is filled in from the germline J gene. The V and J genes are TRBV20-1 and TRBJ2-1; 7 bases line up with TRBD2. V trimming: 7 bases; J trimming: 5 bases; junction bases outside the gene matches: 11. The CDR3 runs to 14 residues. The germline gives CDR1 DFQATT, CDR2 SNEGSKA (reference sequence). CDR3 bases read: TGCAGTGGTCGGATGGGACTACTTAACAATGAG. Translation gives CSGRMGLLNNE. The CDR3 in its entirety is CSGRMGLLNNEQFF.

Only a few counts were recorded for this clone. The read comes to an end 3 residues before the CDR3 does, leaving the germline J gene to fill in the end. The chain employs TRBV7-2 and TRBJ1-2, with D maybe TRBD1 (5 bases). CDR3 length: 14 residues. Germline V gives CDR1 SGHTA, CDR2 FQGNSA. CDR3 amino acids: CASSPGFWADTYTF. CDR3 DNA (partial): TGTGCCAGCAGCCCAGGGTTTTGGGCAGATACC.

This clone was observed at least ten times. The read ends 3 residues early relative to the CDR3; the germline J gene fills the gap. The chain couples TRBV5-1 to TRBJ1-5, with TRBD1 matching 7 bases. The germline V gene encodes CDR1 SGHRS and CDR2 YFSETQ. V was pared by 0 bases and J by 6 bases, with 3 bases of the junction left unmatched. There are 14 residues in the CDR3. CDR3 protein: CASSLEGGSQPQHF. The CDR3 bases that were read are TGCGCCAGCAGCTTGGAAGGGGGCAGTCAGCCC.

Details on this clone: Coverage ceases 3 residues before the CDR3 finishes, and the germline J gene fills in the end. This chain connects TRBV6-4 to TRBJ1-5; perhaps TRBD1 as D (6 bases). The CDR3 contains 15 residues. V dropped 6 bases and J dropped 1 base, with 13 bases sitting between them. Germline V gene sequence: CDR1 MRHNA, CDR2 SNTAGT. The chain's CDR3 is CASRVGGRSNQPQHF. Partial CDR3 DNA: TGTGCCAGCAGGGTTGGGGGCCGAAGCAATCAGCCC.